A selection of T cell receptor beta chains follows, all from one sample in a study of blood T cell repertoires in COVID-19. Sequencing was performed with immunoSEQ multiplex PCR; in TCRdb, only in-frame clones are kept and a portion is missing. This sample has roughly 100,000 clones, with around 79% found just once. Sequenced material: peripheral blood. Source of these receptors: a woman of 80 years or more with acute or convalescent COVID-19. CDR3s include the opening cysteine and the closing phenylalanine or tryptophan. The D gene is left open where the match is weak. Size is omitted from some rows. Given values are once, few, many or a class for expanded clones.

j_call v_call d_call clone_size cdr3_nt cdr3_aa
TRBJ2-1 TRBV7-2 TRBD2 - TGTGCCAGCAGGCCGGGACTAGCGGGAGACGAGCAGTTCTTC CASRPGLAGDEQFF
TRBJ1-6 TRBV15 - - TGTGCCACCAGCAGGCCCCCCGAGAGTTCACCCCTCCACTTT CATSRPPESSPLHF
TRBJ2-7 TRBV6-5 TRBD2 many TGTGCCAGCAGTTCACGGGAGGGGCAGTACTTC CASSSREGQYF
TRBJ2-7 TRBV29-1 TRBD2 - TGCAGCGTCCCCGGGGGGGGCTACGAGCAGTACTTC CSVPGGGYEQYF
TRBJ2-3 TRBV7-6 TRBD2 - TGTGCCAGCAGCCAACTAGCGGGAGTTGCAGATACGCAGTATTTT CASSQLAGVADTQYF
TRBJ1-5 TRBV18 TRBD1 - TGTGCCAGCTCCCTGGGACAGGGGACAATTAGCAATCAGCCCCAGCATTTT CASSLGQGTISNQPQHF
TRBJ2-2 TRBV9 - few TGTGCCAGCCACAGAGACGCGAACACCGGGGAGCTGTTTTTT CASHRDANTGELFF
TRBJ2-7 TRBV7-2 TRBD1 - TGTGCCAGCAGCTCGAACCTCCGGGACAGGCTGACCTACGAGCAGTACTTC CASSSNLRDRLTYEQYF
TRBJ1-1 TRBV14 TRBD1 - TGTGCCAGCCGAAAACAGGGGCGGAACACTGAAGCTTTCTTT CASRKQGRNTEAFF
TRBJ2-1 TRBV18 TRBD2 - TGTGCCAGCTACGCGACTAGCACCTACAATGAGCAGTTCTTC CASYATSTYNEQFF
TRBJ2-7 TRBV29-1 - - TGCAGCGTTTCTGACGGGTACGAGCAGTACTTC CSVSDGYEQYF
TRBJ2-2 TRBV6-5 - - TGTGCCAGCAGTTACGTCGGGGGGCGAACCGGGGAGCTGTTTTTT CASSYVGGRTGELFF
TRBJ1-4 TRBV4-1 - - TGCGCCAGCAGCCAACTACAGAGTAATGAAAAACTGTTTTTT CASSQLQSNEKLFF
TRBJ2-3 TRBV6-2/TRBV6-3 TRBD2 - TGTGCCAGCAGTCGACTAGCGGGAGCCTCGGATACGCAGTATTTT CASSRLAGASDTQYF
TRBJ2-5 TRBV7-9 TRBD1 once TGTGCCAGCAGCTTAGGCTCAGCAGGAGGACAGGGGAGGGAGACCCAGTACTTC CASSLGSAGGQGRETQYF
TRBJ2-3 TRBV7-9 TRBD2 - TGTGCCAGCAGCTTGACTAGCGGGAGCACAGATACGCAGTATTTT CASSLTSGSTDTQYF
TRBJ1-5 TRBV18 - - TGTGCCAGCTCAGACTCTCGGGGTAGTCAGCCCCAGCATTTT CASSDSRGSQPQHF
TRBJ2-1 TRBV5-1 - - TGCGCCAGCAGCTCTCAGGGTTGGGGCAATGAGCAGTTCTTC CASSSQGWGNEQFF
TRBJ2-3 TRBV7-3 TRBD2 few TGTGCCAGCAGCCCAGGGGCGGGGGGCCCCCACACAGATACGCAGTATTTT CASSPGAGGPHTDTQYF
TRBJ2-1 TRBV6-5 TRBD2 - TGTGCCGGAGAGGGACTAGCGGGAAACAATGAGCAGTTCTTC CAGEGLAGNNEQFF
TRBJ2-3 TRBV7-2 - - TGTGCCAGCAGACCGGACTACACAGATACGCAGTATTTT CASRPDYTDTQYF
TRBJ2-7 TRBV7-6 TRBD1 - TGTGCCAGCAGCTTAGACCCGGGACAGACCTACGAGCAGTACTTC CASSLDPGQTYEQYF
TRBJ2-3 TRBV7-2 - - TGTGCCAGCAGCTTCCCGCGGGCAGATACGCAGTATTTT CASSFPRADTQYF
TRBJ2-5 TRBV3-1/TRBV3-2 TRBD1 - TGTGCCAGCAGCGCCGGGACAGGGAGTGGAGAGACCCAGTACTTC CASSAGTGSGETQYF
TRBJ1-1 TRBV28 - few TGTGCCAGCAGTTTGGGACTGAAAGCTTTCTTT CASSLGLKAFF
TRBJ1-1 TRBV7-8 - - TGTGCCAGCAGCTACCGGGAAGCGAACACTGAAGCTTTCTTT CASSYREANTEAFF
TRBJ1-2 TRBV4-2 - - TGTGCCCCTAGCGCTACAGGCACTAAACTCTATGGCTACACCTTC CAPSATGTKLYGYTF
TRBJ1-1 TRBV7-3 - once TGTGCCAGCAGCTTACTGGGGGCACCTACTCCCACTGAAGCTTTCTTT CASSLLGAPTPTEAFF
TRBJ1-1 TRBV5-8 - - TGTGCCAGCAGCTCGGACAGTTACAAAGCTTTCTTT CASSSDSYKAFF
TRBJ1-2 TRBV21-1 - - TGTGCCAGCACCTCTGTCCGGGACAGGGGGCGCGGAGGTGCAAACTATGGCTACACCTTC CASTSVRDRGRGGANYGYTF
TRBJ1-6 TRBV15 - few TGTGCCACCAGCAGAGATCCGGAGGGTTCACCCCTCCACTTT CATSRDPEGSPLHF
TRBJ1-5 TRBV6-1 - - TGTGCCAGCAGTGACAGGCTGATGAAGCCCCAGCATTTT CASSDRLMKPQHF
TRBJ2-7 TRBV12-3/TRBV12-4 - - TGTGCCAGCAGCCCATCCGGGACCTACGAGCAGTACTTC CASSPSGTYEQYF
TRBJ2-5 TRBV7-3 - - TGTGCCAGCAGCCAACAGGGTACGTCGTTGGAGACCCAGTACTTC CASSQQGTSLETQYF
TRBJ2-3 TRBV7-9 - - TGTGCCAGCTCCTCAGGACACCCTAGCACAGATACGCAGTATTTT CASSSGHPSTDTQYF
TRBJ2-7 TRBV5-1 - - TGCGCCAGCAGCTTGGCCGAGTCCTCGGAGCAGTACTTC CASSLAESSEQYF
TRBJ1-2 TRBV7-2 - - TGTGCCAGCAGCTTCAGCGGGGAGATCTATGGCTACACCTTC CASSFSGEIYGYTF